A selection of T cell receptor beta chains follows, all from one sample in a study of control samples from healthy donors and cancer patients. TCRdb keeps only in-frame clones here, not all; method: immunoSEQ multiplex PCR. The sample consists of tens of thousands of clones, about 80% of them appearing once. The sequenced material came from blood. These receptors were taken from a man aged 50-60 years in good health. The CDR3 runs from the conserved cysteine through the conserved F or W. D genes are given only for firm matches. Part of the rows lack a size; the others show once, few, many or a class for expanded clones.

>NA|TRBV2|TRBJ2-4|TRBD1
CASSFRGPRGIQYF
TGTGCCAGCAGTTTCAGGGGGCCGAGGGGCATTCAGTACTTC
>NA|TRBV21-1|TRBJ2-7|NA
CASSKTLAKTLREQYF
TGTGCCAGCTCAAAGACACTAGCGAAGACTTTACGGGAGCAGTACTTC
>NA|TRBV27|TRBJ2-3|NA
CASSSQAHTDTQYF
TGTGCCAGCAGTTCCCAGGCTCACACAGATACGCAGTATTTT
>NA|TRBV4-3|TRBJ2-7|NA
CASSQDGTPSYEQYF
TGCGCCAGCAGCCAAGATGGGACTCCATCCTACGAGCAGTACTTC
>many|TRBV25-1|TRBJ1-1|TRBD1
CASSEGQGVTEAFF
TGTGCCAGCAGTGAGGGACAGGGAGTCACTGAAGCTTTCTTT
>once|TRBV11-3|TRBJ2-3|NA
CASSNWGDADTQYF
TGTGCCAGCAGCAATTGGGGGGACGCAGATACGCAGTATTTT
>NA|TRBV7-3|TRBJ1-6|NA
CASSPHENSPLHF
TGTGCCAGCAGCCCCCATGAAAATTCACCCCTCCACTTT
>few|TRBV7-9|TRBJ2-5|TRBD2
CASSLGLVEETQYF
TGTGCCAGCAGCTTGGGACTAGTCGAAGAGACCCAGTACTTC
>NA|TRBV28|TRBJ2-7|NA
CASSLSPRGAGLVGEQYF
TGTGCCAGCAGTTTGTCCCCCCGTGGTGCCGGCCTGGTGGGCGAGCAGTACTTC
>NA|TRBV25-1|TRBJ2-5|NA
CASSGQLGSQYF
TGTGCCAGCAGTGGACAGTTGGGTTCCCAGTACTTC
>few|TRBV11-2|TRBJ2-1|NA
CASSLEGGKGILSVRYEQFF
TGTGCCAGCAGCTTAGAAGGGGGAAAAGGGATTCTTTCTGTCAGATATGAGCAGTTCTTC
>once|TRBV25-1|TRBJ2-5|TRBD2
CASTGLAGGEETQYF
TGTGCCAGCACTGGACTAGCGGGAGGGGAAGAGACCCAGTACTTC
>NA|TRBV7-9|TRBJ1-2|NA
CASSFLGNYGYTF
TGTGCCAGCAGCTTTCTGGGTAACTATGGCTACACCTTC
>NA|TRBV5-1|TRBJ2-7|NA
CASRRVGTDLSLQYF
TGCGCCAGCAGGAGGGTCGGGACGGACCTCTCATTGCAGTACTTC
>few|TRBV19|TRBJ2-7|TRBD1
CASSILGTGGVEQYF
TGTGCCAGTAGTATTTTAGGAACAGGGGGCGTCGAGCAGTACTTC
>NA|TRBV4-2|TRBJ2-7|NA
CASSPAGSGEQYF
TGTGCCAGCAGCCCTGCCGGCTCCGGCGAGCAGTACTTC
>NA|TRBV6-5|TRBJ2-6|TRBD2
CASTSGSSGANVLTF
TGTGCCAGCACTAGCGGGAGCTCTGGGGCCAACGTCCTGACTTTC
>NA|TRBV30|TRBJ1-1|NA
CAWNVLGLAEAFF
TGTGCCTGGAACGTGCTTGGTCTCGCTGAAGCTTTCTTT
>NA|TRBV3-1/TRBV3-2|TRBJ1-1|NA
CASSQGFSTEAFF
TGTGCCAGCAGCCAAGGATTCAGCACTGAAGCTTTCTTT
>NA|TRBV9|TRBJ1-1|NA
CASSVVDTEAFF
TGTGCCAGCAGCGTAGTGGACACTGAAGCTTTCTTT
>NA|TRBV29-1|TRBJ2-7|TRBD1
CSVEDTGGYYEQYF
TGCAGCGTTGAAGATACAGGGGGATACTACGAGCAGTACTTC
>NA|TRBV4-3|TRBJ2-7|NA
CASSQFVDAYEQYF
TGCGCCAGCAGCCAATTCGTCGACGCCTACGAGCAGTACTTC
>NA|TRBV5-6|TRBJ2-2|NA
CASSYFTANTGELFF
TGTGCCAGCAGCTATTTTACAGCTAACACCGGGGAGCTGTTTTTT
>NA|TRBV10-2|TRBJ1-2|NA
CASSEGGTDYGYTF
TGCGCCAGCAGTGAGGGGGGAACTGACTATGGCTACACCTTC
>NA|TRBV14|TRBJ2-7|NA
CASSYSYEQYF
TGTGCCAGCAGCTACTCCTACGAGCAGTACTTC
>NA|TRBV4-3|TRBJ1-1|NA
CASSQEWRGNTEAFF
TGCGCCAGCAGCCAAGAATGGCGCGGTAACACTGAAGCTTTCTTT
>NA|TRBV13|TRBJ2-2|TRBD1
CASSSDRENTGELFF
TGTGCCAGCAGCTCAGACAGGGAGAACACCGGGGAGCTGTTTTTT
>few|TRBV9|TRBJ2-7|NA
CASSVGVLSYEQYF
TGTGCCAGCAGCGTAGGGGTCCTCTCCTACGAGCAGTACTTC
>few|TRBV12-5|TRBJ2-1|NA
CASGTGMPYNEQFF
TGTGCTAGTGGAACCGGGATGCCTTACAATGAGCAGTTCTTC
>NA|TRBV5-6|TRBJ1-2|NA
CASSLGHGAVNYGYTF
TGTGCCAGCAGCTTGGGCCACGGAGCCGTTAACTATGGCTACACCTTC
>NA|TRBV12-3/TRBV12-4|TRBJ2-3|NA
CASSLAKDTQYF
TGTGCCAGCAGTTTAGCGAAAGATACGCAGTATTTT
>NA|TRBV7-9|TRBJ2-1|TRBD2
CASSLSGTSGNREQFF
TGTGCCAGCAGCTTAAGTGGGACTAGCGGTAATCGTGAGCAGTTCTTC
>NA|TRBV25-1|TRBJ2-1|TRBD1
CASSRDSVTVEQFF
TGTGCCAGCAGTCGGGACAGCGTCACCGTTGAGCAGTTCTTC
>NA|TRBV6-6|TRBJ2-2|NA
CASSLGVPGELFF
TGTGCCAGCAGTTTAGGGGTTCCCGGGGAGCTGTTTTTT
>NA|TRBV28|TRBJ2-5|NA
CASRPLVRKTQYF
TGTGCCAGCAGGCCACTAGTACGAAAGACCCAGTACTTC
>NA|TRBV27|TRBJ2-7|NA
CASKGLGSYEQYF
TGTGCCAGCAAAGGATTAGGGAGCTACGAGCAGTACTTC
>NA|TRBV5-8|TRBJ2-5|TRBD1
CARPKGQGLMRRETQYF
TGTGCCAGGCCGAAAGGACAGGGCCTAATGCGTAGGGAGACCCAGTACTTC
>NA|TRBV15|TRBJ2-5|NA
CATSRDKFQMQETQYF
TGTGCCACCAGCAGAGATAAGTTCCAAATGCAAGAGACCCAGTACTTC
>NA|TRBV6-5|TRBJ2-5|NA
CASSYHRGRPWETQYF
TGTGCCAGCAGTTACCATCGGGGGCGCCCATGGGAGACCCAGTACTTC
>NA|TRBV6-4|TRBJ2-2|NA
CASRGQGNTGELFF
TGTGCCAGCAGAGGGCAGGGGAACACCGGGGAGCTGTTTTTT
>NA|TRBV7-9|TRBJ1-2|NA
CASSRESVGYGYTF
TGTGCCAGCAGCCGAGAATCGGTGGGCTATGGCTACACCTTC
>NA|TRBV7-9|TRBJ1-4|NA
CASSLPGEIEKLFF
TGTGCCAGCAGCTTACCAGGGGAGATTGAAAAACTGTTTTTT
>NA|TRBV6-1|TRBJ2-7|TRBD2
CASSEWTSGAYEQYF
TGTGCCAGCAGTGAATGGACTAGCGGAGCCTACGAGCAGTACTTC
>NA|TRBV7-8|TRBJ2-7|TRBD2
CASSSGLDWALIEQYF
TGTGCCAGCAGCTCTGGACTAGACTGGGCTTTGATCGAGCAGTACTTC
>NA|TRBV7-2|TRBJ1-3|NA
CASSLGGHKSSGNTIYF
TGTGCCAGCAGCTTAGGGGGACATAAGAGCTCTGGAAACACCATATATTTT
>NA|TRBV24-1|TRBJ2-6|NA
CATSDGRGSSGANVLTF
TGTGCCACCAGTGACGGCCGCGGCAGCTCTGGGGCCAACGTCCTGACTTTC
>few|TRBV3-1/TRBV3-2|TRBJ1-3|NA
CASSLTLTGNTIYF
TGTGCCAGCAGCCTGACACTCACTGGAAACACCATATATTTT
>NA|TRBV6-4|TRBJ1-1|NA
CASSDYPNTEAFF
TGTGCCAGCAGTGATTACCCGAACACTGAAGCTTTCTTT
>NA|TRBV4-1|TRBJ1-6|NA
CASSQEGAGDYNSPLHF
TGCGCCAGCAGCCAGGAAGGCGCGGGGGACTATAATTCACCCCTCCACTTT
>NA|TRBV24-1|TRBJ2-1|NA
CATSDNIVEQFF
TGTGCCACCAGTGACAATATTGTGGAGCAGTTCTTC
>NA|TRBV29-1|TRBJ2-7|TRBD1
CSVASGTGSYEQYF
TGCAGCGTTGCGTCCGGGACAGGGAGCTACGAGCAGTACTTC
>NA|TRBV6-1|TRBJ2-7|NA
CASSEHSYPGGEGSSYEQYF
TGTGCCAGCAGTGAACATAGCTATCCAGGGGGGGAGGGGAGCTCCTACGAGCAGTACTTC
>NA|TRBV11-3|TRBJ1-2|NA
CASSLDRGGPDGYTF
TGTGCCAGCAGCTTAGATCGAGGTGGTCCCGACGGCTACACCTTC
>NA|TRBV15|TRBJ1-2|NA
CATSRESVNYGYTF
TGTGCCACCAGCAGAGAATCCGTAAACTATGGCTACACCTTC
>NA|TRBV29-1|TRBJ1-1|TRBD1
CSSRQGVTTNTEAFF
TGCAGCTCCCGACAGGGTGTTACCACGAACACTGAAGCTTTCTTT
>NA|TRBV9|TRBJ2-2|TRBD2
CASSLGGDTGELFF
TGTGCCAGCAGCCTCGGGGGGGACACCGGGGAGCTGTTTTTT
>NA|TRBV7-2|TRBJ1-3|TRBD1
CASSLVRGVGNTIYF
TGTGCCAGCAGCTTAGTCAGGGGGGTTGGAAACACCATATATTTT